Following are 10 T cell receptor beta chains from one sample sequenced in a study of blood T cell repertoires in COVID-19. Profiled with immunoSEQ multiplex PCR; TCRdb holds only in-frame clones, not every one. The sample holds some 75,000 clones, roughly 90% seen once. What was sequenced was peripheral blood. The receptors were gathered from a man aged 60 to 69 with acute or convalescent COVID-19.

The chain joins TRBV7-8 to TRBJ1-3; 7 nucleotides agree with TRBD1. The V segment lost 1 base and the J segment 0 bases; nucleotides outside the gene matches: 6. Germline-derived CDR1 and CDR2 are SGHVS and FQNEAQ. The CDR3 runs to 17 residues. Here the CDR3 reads CASSLGGTANSGNTIYF. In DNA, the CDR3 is TGTGCCAGCAGCTTAGGTGGGACAGCCAACTCTGGAAACACCATATATTTT.

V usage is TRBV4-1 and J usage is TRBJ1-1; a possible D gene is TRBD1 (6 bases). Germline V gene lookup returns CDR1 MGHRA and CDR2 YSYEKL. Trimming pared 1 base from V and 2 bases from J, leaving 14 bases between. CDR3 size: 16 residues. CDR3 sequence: CASSQGGGPGNTEAFF. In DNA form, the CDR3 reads TGCGCCAGCAGCCAAGGGGGGGGGCCAGGTAACACTGAAGCTTTCTTT.

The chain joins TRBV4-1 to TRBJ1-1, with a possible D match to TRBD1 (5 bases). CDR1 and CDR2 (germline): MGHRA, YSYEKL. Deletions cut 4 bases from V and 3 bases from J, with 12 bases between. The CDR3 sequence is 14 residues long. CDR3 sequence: CASSPRQGHTEAFF. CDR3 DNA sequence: TGCGCCAGCAGCCCAAGGCAGGGCCACACTGAAGCTTTCTTT.

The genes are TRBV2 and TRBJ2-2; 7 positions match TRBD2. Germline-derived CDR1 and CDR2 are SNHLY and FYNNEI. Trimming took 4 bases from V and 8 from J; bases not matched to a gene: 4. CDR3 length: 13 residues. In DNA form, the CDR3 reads TGTGCCAGCAGTGTGAGCGGGATAGGGGAGCTGTTTTTT. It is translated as CASSVSGIGELFF.

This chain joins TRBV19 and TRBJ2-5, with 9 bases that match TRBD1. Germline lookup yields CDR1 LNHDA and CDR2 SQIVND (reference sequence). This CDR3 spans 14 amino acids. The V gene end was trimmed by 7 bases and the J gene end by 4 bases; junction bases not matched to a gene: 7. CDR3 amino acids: CASTLTGGIETQYF. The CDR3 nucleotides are TGTGCCAGTACCCTCACAGGGGGCATAGAGACCCAGTACTTC. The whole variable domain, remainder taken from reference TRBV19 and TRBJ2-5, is DGGITQSPKYLFRKEGQNVTLSCEQNLNHDAMYWYRQDPGQGLRLIYYSQIVNDFQKGDIAEGYSVSREKKESFPLTVTSAQKNPTAFYLCASTLTGGIETQYFGPGTRLLVL.

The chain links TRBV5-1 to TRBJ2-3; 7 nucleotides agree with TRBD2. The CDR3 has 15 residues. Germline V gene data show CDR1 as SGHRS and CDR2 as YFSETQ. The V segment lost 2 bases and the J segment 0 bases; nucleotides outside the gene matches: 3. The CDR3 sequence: CASSFGSGSTDTQYF. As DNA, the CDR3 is TGCGCCAGCAGCTTTGGTAGCGGGAGCACAGATACGCAGTATTTT. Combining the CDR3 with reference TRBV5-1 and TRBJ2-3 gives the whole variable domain KAGVTQTPRYLIKTRGQQVTLSCSPISGHRSVSWYQQTPGQGLQFLFEYFSETQRNKGNFPGRFSGRQFSNSRSEMNVSTLELGDSALYLCASSFGSGSTDTQYFGPGTRLTVL.

As DNA, the CDR3 is TGTGCCACCAGTGATTTCCGACAGGATGCCGGGGAGCTGTTTTTT. Translated: CATSDFRQDAGELFF. This chain uses TRBV24-1 with TRBJ2-2; D is perhaps TRBD1 (6 bases). The V end lost 1 base, the J end lost 6 bases, and 11 bases lay between the germline ends. Germline V gene lookup returns CDR1 KGHDR and CDR2 SFDVKD. This CDR3 spans 15 amino acids.

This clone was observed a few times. CDR3 nucleotide sequence: TGTGCCAGCAGTCCCGGGACAGGGGGCTGGTACCAGCCCCAGCATTTT. Protein: CASSPGTGGWYQPQHF. V and J are TRBV27 and TRBJ1-5, with 12 bases aligning to TRBD1. There are 16 residues in the CDR3. With V trimmed by 5 bases and J by 7 bases, 9 bases remained unmatched. Germline V lookup: CDR1 MNHEY, CDR2 SMNVEV (reference sequence).

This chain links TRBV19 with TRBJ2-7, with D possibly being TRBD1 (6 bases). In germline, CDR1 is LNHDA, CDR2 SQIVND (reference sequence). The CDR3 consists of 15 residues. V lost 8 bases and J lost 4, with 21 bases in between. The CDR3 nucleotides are TGTGCCAGTGCTGGGGGCAATATGTTAGGGTACGAGCAGTACTTC. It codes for CASAGGNMLGYEQYF.

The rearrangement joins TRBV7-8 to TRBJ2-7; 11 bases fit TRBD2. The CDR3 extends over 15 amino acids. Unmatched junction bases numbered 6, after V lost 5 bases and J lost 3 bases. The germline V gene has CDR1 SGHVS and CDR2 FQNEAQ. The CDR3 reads CASSPRLAGNYEQYF. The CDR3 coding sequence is TGTGCCAGCAGCCCTAGACTAGCGGGGAACTACGAGCAGTACTTC.